This TCR beta chain stems from a study of T cells in Graves' hyperthyroidism and ophthalmopathy. Findings and caveats of the study: Blood shared most expanded thyroid clonotypes above 0.001.

Germline CDR1 and CDR2: ENHRY and SYGVKD. The CDR3 contains 15 residues. J was trimmed by 8 bases and V by 4 bases; bases with no gene match: 11. The CDR3 regions of TCR beta were amplified from RNA transcripts. The TCR CDR3 first-round RT-PCR relied on the HTBI primer set. TCRdb processed the multiplex PCR reads anew with MiXCR; each CDR3 protein has one entry. This sample has 600,000 to 700,000 distinct CDR3 sequences, with about 45% found just once. Pregnant or lactating patients were excluded, as were those with uncontrolled infection or other autoimmune disease. A word on this clonotype: Its antigen is not known.

The sample comprised peripheral blood or thyroid tissue (not recorded which). The gene calls are TRBV10-3 and TRBJ1-3; 7 nucleotides match TRBD1. The sequence was collected from an adult man with Graves' disease, either hyperthyroidism or ophthalmopathy (not recorded which). In nucleotides, the CDR3 is TGTGCCATCAGTGGCAAGGGGGCGCAGGGCTACACCATATATTTT. Its protein is CAISGKGAQGYTIYF.